This entry concerns a single TCR beta chain. Each CDR3 protein gets one entry after TCRdb re-called the RT-PCR reads with MiXCR. This table has around 700,000 distinct CDR3 sequences, 12% to 15% appearing once. CDR3 length: 15 amino acids. The germline V gene encodes CDR1 SGHKS and CDR2 YYEKEE (reference sequence). J was trimmed by 2 bases and V by 4 bases; bases with no gene match: 9. Sequencing was done on a sample of memory CD4+ T cells from blood. This clonotype was obtained from a female donor in good health, serving as a healthy control. The chain has TRBV5-5 and TRBJ2-7; 7 nucleotides align to TRBD1. CDR3 coding DNA: TGTGCCAGCAGCCCAGGACAGGCGAAACCCTACGAGCAGTACTTC. Amino acids: CASSPGQAKPYEQYF.